Shown below are 14 T cell receptor beta chains from a single sample sequenced in a study of molecular identifiers for immune sequencing clone quantification. A single record per CDR3 protein comes from TCRdb applying MiXCR to the PCR reads. The sample shows about 320,000 distinct CDR3 sequences, roughly a quarter of them seen only once. The sequenced sample was naive CD8+ T cells from blood, with Jurkat cell RNA spiked in. Subset indicated: FACS-sorted CD8+CD4-CCR7+CD45RA+ naive T cells. Receptor source: a human donor in good health. Some libraries in this study had Jurkat cell RNA spiked in.

On this clonotype itself: The germline gene is not matched at one end of the junction; a read error may be the cause. The rearrangement uses TRBV11-2 and TRBJ2-7; no firm D call. The CDR3 is 13 amino acids. Germline V gives CDR1 SGHAT, CDR2 FQNNGV. CDR3 sequence (DNA): TGTGCCAGCAGCCCTAGTTCGTCCTACGTGCAGTACTTC. Its protein product is CASSPSSSYVQYF.

This clonotype showed up just a few times. The chain links TRBV7-9 to TRBJ2-2; weak D call: TRBD1 (5 bases). The CDR3 contains 18 residues. The germline CDR1 and CDR2 sequences are SEHNR and FQNEAQ (reference sequence). Trimming shortened V by 4 bases and J by 2 bases, and 20 bases separated the two germline ends. Here the CDR3 DNA reads TGTGCCAGCAGCTCCATTCGGTTGGGCCAGGGTAACACCGGGGAGCTGTTTTTT. Translating gives CASSSIRLGQGNTGELFF. The full variable domain, rest sourced from reference TRBV7-9 and TRBJ2-2, is DTGVSQNPRHKITKRGQNVTFRCDPISEHNRLYWYRQTLGQGPEFLTYFQNEAQLEKSRLLSDRFSAERPKGSFSTLEIQRTEQGDSAMYLCASSSIRLGQGNTGELFFGEGSRLTVL.

This clonotype was seen only a few times. This rearrangement joins TRBV15 to TRBJ1-2; possible D gene TRBD1, 5 bases. CDR1 is LNHNV and CDR2 is YYDKDF in the germline V gene (reference sequence). V lost 0 bases to trimming and J lost 0 bases, with 8 bases between them. The CDR3 loop spans 15 amino acids. CDR3 residues: CATSREGETNYGYTF. CDR3 DNA: TGTGCCACCAGCAGAGAAGGGGAAACTAACTATGGCTACACCTTC.

This clonotype was observed a handful of times. This chain links TRBV28 with TRBJ2-7; D gene uncertain. V was shortened by 6 bases and J by 6 bases, with 12 bases between the two germline ends. This CDR3 is built from 12 residues. The germline V gene has CDR1 MDHEN and CDR2 SYDVKM. The CDR3 protein is CASSPGFFEQYF. In DNA form, the CDR3 reads TGTGCCAGCAGCCCAGGATTTTTCGAGCAGTACTTC. Full variable domain (remainder filled in from reference TRBV28 and TRBJ2-7): DVKVTQSSRYLVKRTGEKVFLECVQDMDHENMFWYRQDPGLGLRLIYFSYDVKMKEKGDIPEGYSVSREKKERFSLILESASTNQTSMYLCASSPGFFEQYFGPGTRLTVT.

CDR3 bases: TGTGCCAGCAGTTTCGGGACGGACACCGGGGAGCTGTTTTTT. The encoded protein is CASSFGTDTGELFF. The rearrangement joins TRBV27 to TRBJ2-2; D possibly uses TRBD1 or TRBD2 (5 bases each). The CDR3 length is 14 residues. The V end was cut by 3 bases, the J end by 3 bases, with 8 bases between. The germline CDR1 and CDR2 sequences are MNHEY and SMNVEV (reference sequence).

Remarks on this clonotype: A much larger clonotype is one base distant, so this may be a read error. The V call is TRBV6-5, the J call TRBJ1-4; D may be TRBD1 (5 bases). Germline-derived CDR1 and CDR2 are MNHEY and SVGAGI. There are 13 residues in the CDR3. The chain's CDR3 is CASSPPQGGALLF. CDR3 bases: TGTGCCAGCAGTCCCCCCCAGGGTGGGGCCCTGCTTTTT.

Only a few counts were recorded for this clonotype. J is TRBJ1-1 and V is TRBV25-1; TRBD1 might be the D (5 bases). The CDR3 is made up of 14 amino acids. From germline, CDR1 is MGHDK and CDR2 SYGVNS. Between the trimmed V and J ends, which lost 0 bases and 7 bases, there was a span of 12 bases. The CDR3 region has the DNA TGTGCCAGCAGTGAATATGGTACCAGGGATGAAGCTTTCTTT. Translating gives CASSEYGTRDEAFF.

This chain uses TRBV5-6 with TRBJ1-1; D is ambiguous. The CDR3 has 13 amino acids. Trimming took 3 bases from V and 4 from J, leaving 10 bases between them. CDR1 and CDR2 from the germline V gene are SGHDT and YYEEEE. CDR3 bases: TGTGCCAGCAGCTCGGCAGGCCCCACTGAAGCTTTCTTT. This gives the protein CASSSAGPTEAFF.

The V gene is TRBV30, the J gene TRBJ2-3; the match to TRBD1 covers 9 bases. V gave up 0 bases and J gave up 6 bases; unmatched junction bases: 7. The CDR3 length is 15 residues. CDR1 and CDR2 (germline): GTSNPN, SVGIG (reference sequence). The CDR3 sequence is CAWSVQGASPDTQYF. The CDR3 coding sequence is TGTGCCTGGAGTGTACAGGGGGCCTCCCCCGATACGCAGTATTTT.

Remarks on this clonotype: Germline is not matched at one junction end, which may reflect a read error. The chain has TRBV7-2 and TRBJ2-5, with D possibly TRBD1 on 5 matching bases. The CDR3 has 14 amino acids. In germline, CDR1 is SGHTA, CDR2 FQGNSA. The CDR3 sequence is CDSSFIGARETQYF. DNA of the CDR3: TGTGACAGCAGCTTCATAGGGGCTAGAGAGACCCAGTACTTC.

The sample holds a few counts of this clonotype. The junction differs from germline at one of its ends, possibly a read error. The chain recombines TRBV5-3 with TRBJ2-3; weak D call: TRBD2 (6 bases). TRBV5-3 is placed among ORFs of uncertain function. This CDR3 has 16 residues. The CDR3 DNA sequence: TGTGCCAGCAGCTCCGCGGGACTCTCTAGCACAGATACGCAGTATTTT. Translated, it gives CASSSAGLSSTDTQYF.

This CDR3 is CASSHTSGLAGVVEQYF. DNA of the CDR3: TGTGCCAGTAGCCACACCTCCGGACTAGCGGGAGTAGTAGAGCAGTACTTC. The V gene is TRBV19, the J gene TRBJ2-7; 13 bases agree with TRBD2. Losses at the gene ends were 6 bases for V and 7 bases for J; bases not matched to a gene: 15. Germline CDR1 is LNHDA and CDR2 is SQIVND (reference sequence). CDR3 size: 17 residues.

This clonotype was observed many times. The V gene is TRBV13, the J gene TRBJ1-1; TRBD1 might be the D (5 bases). CDR3 size: 14 residues. Germline V gives CDR1 PRHDT, CDR2 FYEKMQ (reference sequence). The V end was cut by 6 bases, the J end by 1 base, with 12 bases between. The CDR3 spells CASRVVGENTEAFF. In DNA, the CDR3 is TGTGCCAGCAGGGTTGTGGGGGAGAACACTGAAGCTTTCTTT.

A note on this clonotype: An end of the junction does not agree with germline; a read error may underlie this. This rearrangement joins TRBV4-3 to TRBJ1-5, with 8 bases fitting TRBD1. CDR3 length: 14 residues. In germline, CDR1 is LGHNA, CDR2 YSLEER. As DNA, the CDR3 is TGCGCCAACAGCCCGACAGGGGGCAATCAGCCCCAGCATTTT. It encodes CANSPTGGNQPQHF.